Listed below are T cell receptor beta chains from one sample, sequenced in a study of regulatory T cells in long-lasting Graves disease. Each CDR3 protein gets one entry after TCRdb re-called the multiplex PCR reads with MiXCR. The repertoire holds around 250,000 distinct CDR3 sequences, with about 18% as singletons. This same sample was also part of a study on T cells in Graves' hyperthyroidism and ophthalmopathy.

This specimen was peripheral blood mononuclear cells (PBMCs), taken at new diagnosis, from a patient treated with antithyroid drugs. Every receptor here comes from a woman in her thirties with Graves disease. The CDR3 runs from the conserved cysteine through the conserved F or W. The D gene is left open where the match is weak. Clone size, where shown, is once, few, many, or a class for clones that have expanded.

abundance	d_gene	len	j_gene	v_gene	CDR3nt	CDR3aa
many	NA	12	TRBJ2-1	TRBV20-1	TGCAGTGCTAGGAGGACTGCCAATGAGCAGTTCTTC	CSARRTANEQFF
many	TRBD1	15	TRBJ1-5	TRBV7-6	TGTGCCAGCAGCTTCGACAGGGGACCCCATCAGCCCCAGCATTTT	CASSFDRGPHQPQHF
many	TRBD1	15	TRBJ1-2	TRBV7-9	TGTGCCAGCAGCTTAACCGGGACAGCCAACTATGGCTACACCTTC	CASSLTGTANYGYTF
many	NA	13	TRBJ1-2	TRBV4-1	TGCGCCAGCAGCAGCCGGGACGGCTATGGCTACACCTTC	CASSSRDGYGYTF
many	TRBD1	17	TRBJ1-2	TRBV6-4	TGTGCCAGCAGTGCTACCACGACAGGGGGCGGTTTTCATGGCTACACCTTC	CASSATTTGGGFHGYTF
NA	TRBD1	16	TRBJ2-1	TRBV20-1	TGCAGTGCTACCCATAGCCGAAGGGGGCTTTCTGGTGAGCAGTTCTTC	CSATHSRRGLSGEQFF
many	TRBD1	17	TRBJ2-7	TRBV7-2	TGTGCCAGCAGTCTCGGAAGTCCAGGGACAGGGGTCTACGAGCAGTACTTC	CASSLGSPGTGVYEQYF
many	TRBD1	13	TRBJ1-2	TRBV12-3/TRBV12-4	TGTGCCACCCAACGACAGGGTTCGAAAGGCTACACCTTC	CATQRQGSKGYTF
NA	NA	16	TRBJ2-1	TRBV7-8	TGTGCCAGCAGCCTACAGGGCACCGGCACCTACAATGAGCAGTTCTTC	CASSLQGTGTYNEQFF
NA	NA	14	TRBJ2-3	TRBV11-2	TGTGCCAGCAGCCTCCGGGGGTTCGCAGATACGCAGTATTTT	CASSLRGFADTQYF
many	NA	14	TRBJ2-2	TRBV7-2	TGTGCCAGCAGCAAGGACAGTCTCGGCGGGGAGCTGTTTTTT	CASSKDSLGGELFF
NA	TRBD2	14	TRBJ2-1	TRBV5-1	TGCGCCAGCAGCTCCGGGACTAGCGAGAATGAGCAGTTCTTC	CASSSGTSENEQFF
many	NA	18	TRBJ1-1	TRBV5-5	TGTGCCAGCACCCCAAGGGGGGCTGGCATTTTTCTGAACACTGAAGCTTTCTTT	CASTPRGAGIFLNTEAFF
many	NA	12	TRBJ1-3	TRBV28	TGTGCCAGCACGTTAATTGGGAACACCATATATTTT	CASTLIGNTIYF
NA	TRBD2	17	TRBJ2-1	TRBV12-3/TRBV12-4	TGTGCCAGCAGTAAGCCCACTAGCGGTCCCGTAGGCAATGAGCAGTTCTTC	CASSKPTSGPVGNEQFF
NA	NA	17	TRBJ2-5	TRBV27	TGTGCCAGCAGGCTGACGGGCGGGCTAGCGCGCCAAGAGACCCAGTACTTC	CASRLTGGLARQETQYF
many	TRBD1	13	TRBJ2-3	TRBV27	TGTGCCATACGGACAGGGGGGGGAGATACGCAGTATTTT	CAIRTGGGDTQYF
many	NA	17	TRBJ1-5	TRBV3-1	TGTGCCAGCAGCCAAGACCTAGGTCCCCCAAACAATCAGCCCCAGCATTTT	CASSQDLGPPNNQPQHF
many	TRBD2	15	TRBJ2-1	TRBV5-1	TGCGCCAGCAGCTTGACTAGCGGGGGTGGCGGTGAGCAGTTCTTC	CASSLTSGGGGEQFF
many	NA	12	TRBJ2-7	TRBV29-1	TGCAGCGTCCAACGGGACGGCTACGAGCAGTACTTC	CSVQRDGYEQYF
many	NA	14	TRBJ2-3	TRBV7-2	TGTGCCAGCAGCACGCGGACCGCTACAGATACGCAGTATTTT	CASSTRTATDTQYF
many	NA	13	TRBJ1-5	TRBV15	TGTGCCACCAGCCGTCACAGCAATCAGCCCCAGCATTTT	CATSRHSNQPQHF
many	NA	14	TRBJ2-1	TRBV5-1	TGCGCCAGCAGCTTGGCCCAGGGTTCGGGTGAGCAGTTCTTC	CASSLAQGSGEQFF
many	TRBD1	15	TRBJ1-4	TRBV3-1	TGTGCCAGCACCCAGGCAGGACAGGGATTTGAAAAACTGTTTTTT	CASTQAGQGFEKLFF
many	NA	14	TRBJ1-5	TRBV5-1	TGCGCCAGCAGCCAGGGGACACCTGGCCAGCCCCAGCATTTT	CASSQGTPGQPQHF
many	NA	15	TRBJ1-1	TRBV11-2	TGTGCCAGCAGCTTAGAGCCAGGGGCCGTGACTGAAGCTTTCTTT	CASSLEPGAVTEAFF